Each of the 15 T cell receptor beta chains below was sequenced from the same sample in a study of blood T cells in healthy people across ages. Through a sample-barcoded 5' primer and a J-beta primer mix, a second PCR was run for roughly 7 to 11 cycles. TCRdb used MiXCR to reprocess the 5' RACE reads, holding one entry per CDR3 protein. The table lists about 1.8 million distinct CDR3 sequences, around half of them singletons. The sample consisted of blood. The receptors originated from a middle-aged woman in good health.

This clonotype has just a few counts. The rearrangement uses TRBV20-1 and TRBJ1-6; D is unresolved. Deletions cut 8 bases from V and 1 base from J, with 18 bases between. Germline V gives CDR1 DFQATT, CDR2 SNEGSKA (reference sequence). The CDR3 totals 16 residues. CDR3 loop: CSTGGSSVSYNSPLHF. The CDR3 DNA reads as TGCAGTACGGGCGGTAGTTCTGTTTCCTATAATTCACCCCTCCACTTT.

The V gene is TRBV6-2 or TRBV6-3, the J gene TRBJ2-7; D remains unclear. Germline CDR1 reads MNHEY; CDR2 reads SVGEGT. This CDR3 is built from 14 residues. V was clipped by 6 bases and J by 1 base, with 13 bases between them. The CDR3 nucleotides read TGTGCCAGCAGCGAACAAGGCTTTTCCTACGAGCAGTACTTC. Residues: CASSEQGFSYEQYF.

The V and J genes are TRBV7-8 and TRBJ1-1, with 7 bases aligning to TRBD1. Germline assignment: CDR1 SGHVS and CDR2 FQNEAQ. The length of the CDR3 is 17 residues. The junction had 12 bases not matched to a gene; V was cut back by 5 bases and J by 0 bases. CDR3 coding DNA: TGTGCCAGCAGCAGTCCACCGGGACAGACAATGAACACTGAAGCTTTCTTT. Its protein is CASSSPPGQTMNTEAFF.

The gene calls are TRBV5-1 and TRBJ2-3, with 8 nucleotides matching TRBD2. Trimming cost V 6 bases and J 1 base; bases outside gene matches: 4. CDR1 and CDR2 (germline): SGHRS, YFSETQ. The CDR3 is made up of 14 amino acids. The CDR3 DNA is TGCGCCAGCATGGGAGCGGGGGGCACAGATACGCAGTATTTT. Protein sequence: CASMGAGGTDTQYF.

The chain combines TRBV6-1 with TRBJ2-1, with TRBD2 matching over 8 bases. The V segment lost 11 bases and the J segment 11 bases; nucleotides outside the gene matches: 11. Germline-derived CDR1 and CDR2 are MNHNS and SASEGT. This CDR3 has 12 residues. CDR3 amino acids: CASHGRTSQQFF. DNA for the CDR3: TGTGCCTCTCACGGAAGGACTAGCCAGCAGTTCTTC.

Points on this clonotype: Sequence at one end of the junction differs from germline and may be a read error. The chain combines TRBV7-8 with TRBJ2-7, with D possibly called TRBD1 or TRBD2 (7 bases each). Germline V gene lookup returns CDR1 SGHVS and CDR2 FQNEAQ. This CDR3 spans 16 amino acids. The CDR3 here is CVSSRDRQGGRYEQYF. The CDR3 DNA reads TGTGTCAGCAGCAGAGATCGACAGGGAGGGAGGTACGAGCAGTACTTC.

This chain joins TRBV5-1 and TRBJ2-3, with 10 bases lining up with TRBD2. V shed 9 bases and J 2 bases; nucleotides not matched to a gene: 6. This CDR3 has 14 amino acids. CDR1 and CDR2 (germline): SGHRS, YFSETQ. In DNA form, the CDR3 reads TGCGCCACTGGGACTAGCGCTTTCACAGATACGCAGTATTTT. Encoded protein: CATGTSAFTDTQYF.

This clonotype was picked up many times. This chain uses TRBV2 with TRBJ2-5, with a possible D match to TRBD2 (5 bases). The ends were cut back, 8 bases at V and 7 bases at J, with 11 bases in the middle. There are 11 residues in the CDR3. Germline V gene lookup returns CDR1 SNHLY and CDR2 FYNNEI. The CDR3 spells CASEQEGTQYF. As DNA, the CDR3 is TGTGCCAGCGAACAAGAGGGGACCCAGTACTTC.

Only a few counts were recorded for this clonotype. This sequence joins TRBV6-6 and TRBJ2-7; weak D call: TRBD1 (6 bases). Trimming removed 5 bases from V and 1 base from J, with 15 bases in between. CDR3 size: 15 residues. CDR1 and CDR2 (germline): MNHNY, SVGAGI (reference sequence). CDR3 region: CASSHRQAISYEQYF. The CDR3 nucleotides read TGTGCCAGCAGTCACAGACAGGCGATTTCCTACGAGCAGTACTTC.

The chain combines TRBV20-1 with TRBJ2-7; 9 nucleotides line up with TRBD1. V was clipped by 0 bases and J by 4 bases; unmatched bases: 4. This CDR3 is built from 14 residues. In germline, CDR1 is DFQATT, CDR2 SNEGSKA (reference sequence). The CDR3 DNA is TGCAGTGCTAGAGATCGGGACAGGGTATACGAGCAGTACTTC. Its translation is CSARDRDRVYEQYF.

The CDR3: CASSLRLGRDTQYF. In nucleotides, the CDR3 is TGTGCCAGCAGTCTAAGACTAGGGCGAGATACGCAGTATTTT. The chain links TRBV27 to TRBJ2-3; a possible D gene is TRBD2 (6 bases). CDR3 length equals 14 residues. The V end lost 5 bases, the J end lost 5 bases, and 14 bases lay between the germline ends. Germline assignment: CDR1 MNHEY and CDR2 SMNVEV (reference sequence).

The chain links TRBV9 to TRBJ2-3; no clear D. Germline-derived CDR1 and CDR2 are SGDLS and YYNGEE. The V gene lost 3 bases and the J gene lost 4 bases, with 18 bases spanning the gap. This CDR3 spans 16 amino acids. The CDR3 is CASSASGSTPADTQYF. The CDR3 DNA follows: TGTGCCAGCAGCGCCTCCGGGTCTACCCCCGCAGATACGCAGTATTTT. Full variable domain (outside the CDR3, taken from reference TRBV9 and TRBJ2-3): DSGVTQTPKHLITATGQRVTLRCSPRSGDLSVYWYQQSLDQGLQFLIQYYNGEERAKGNILERFSAQQFPDLHSELNLSSLELGDSALYFCASSASGSTPADTQYFGPGTRLTVL.

V and J are TRBV7-9 and TRBJ1-6; D is unclear. This CDR3 has 14 residues. In germline, CDR1 is SEHNR, CDR2 FQNEAQ (reference sequence). Trimming took 5 bases from V and 11 from J, leaving 16 bases between them. The CDR3 nucleotides are TGTGCCAGCAGCCCGACGGGTGGTTATCCACCCCTCCACTTT. Its translation: CASSPTGGYPPLHF.

The CDR3 region is CASRLIRGLQETQYF. CDR3 DNA: TGTGCCAGCAGATTGATCAGGGGCCTACAAGAGACCCAGTACTTC. This sequence joins TRBV6-2 or TRBV6-3 and TRBJ2-5; the D gene is possibly TRBD1 (6 bases). This CDR3 contains 15 residues. V was cut by 6 bases and J by 2 bases, with 16 bases left in between. CDR1 and CDR2 from the germline V gene are MNHEY and SVGEGT.

CDR3 DNA: TGTGCCACCAGTGATTGGGGGAGTCAGGGAGATACGCAGTATTTT. Its protein is CATSDWGSQGDTQYF. The V gene is TRBV24-1, the J gene TRBJ2-3, with D tentatively TRBD1 or TRBD2 (5 bases each). This CDR3 has 15 residues. The germline CDR1 and CDR2 sequences are KGHDR and SFDVKD. Trimming removed 2 bases from V and 5 bases from J, with 13 bases in between.